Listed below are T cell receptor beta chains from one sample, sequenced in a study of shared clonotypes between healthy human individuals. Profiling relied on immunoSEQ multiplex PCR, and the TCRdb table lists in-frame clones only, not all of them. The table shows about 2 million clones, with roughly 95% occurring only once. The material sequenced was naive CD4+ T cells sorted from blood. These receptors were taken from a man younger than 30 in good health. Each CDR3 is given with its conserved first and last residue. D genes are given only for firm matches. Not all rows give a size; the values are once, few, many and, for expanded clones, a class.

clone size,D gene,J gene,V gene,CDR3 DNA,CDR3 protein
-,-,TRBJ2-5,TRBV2,TGTGCCAGCAGTGAACAGTCGGGGTCCCAAGAGACCCAGTACTTC,CASSEQSGSQETQYF
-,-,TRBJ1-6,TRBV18,TGTGCCAGCTCACCCGAGACCTTGGGCTCCTATAATTCACCCCTCCACTTT,CASSPETLGSYNSPLHF
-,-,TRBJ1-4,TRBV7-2,TGTGCCAGCAGCTTACTAGGGCAGAATGAAAAACTGTTTTTT,CASSLLGQNEKLFF
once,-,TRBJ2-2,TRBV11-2,TGTGCCAGCAGGAGGACGGCTGCGAACACCGGGGAGCTGTTTTTT,CASRRTAANTGELFF
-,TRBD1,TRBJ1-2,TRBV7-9,TGTGCCAGCAGCTACCCGACAGGGCTGGGGGGCTACACCTTC,CASSYPTGLGGYTF
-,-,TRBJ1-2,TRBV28,TGTGCCAGCAGTTCGACGGACTCAGGGGGCTACACCTTC,CASSSTDSGGYTF
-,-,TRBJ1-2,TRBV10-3,TGTGCCCTCGAGGGCTACACCTTC,CALEGYTF
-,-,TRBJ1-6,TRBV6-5,TGTGCCAGCAGTACCGGACAGCGAACTTCACCCCTCCACTTT,CASSTGQRTSPLHF
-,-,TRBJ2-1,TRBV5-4,TGTGCCAGCAGCATGCCTAACTCCTACAATGAGCAGTTCTTC,CASSMPNSYNEQFF
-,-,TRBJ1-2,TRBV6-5,TGTGCCAGCAGCTCAGGGTCCTTCTATGGCTACACCTTC,CASSSGSFYGYTF
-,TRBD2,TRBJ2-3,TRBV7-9,TGTGCCAGCAGCTTACCGGGACTAGCTAGCACAGATACGCAGTATTTT,CASSLPGLASTDTQYF
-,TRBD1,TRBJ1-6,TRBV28,TGTGCCAGCAGACCGGGACAGACACAGAATTCACCCCTCCACTTT,CASRPGQTQNSPLHF
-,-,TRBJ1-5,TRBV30,TGTGCCTGGGCCCAGGGCAGGGAGTCGTATCAGCCCCAGCATTTT,CAWAQGRESYQPQHF
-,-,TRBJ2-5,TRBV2,TGTGCCAGCAGCCGACAGGCCGCCCTTCAAGAGACCCAGTACTTC,CASSRQAALQETQYF
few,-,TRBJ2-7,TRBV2,TGTGCCAGCAGTGCTAGCTCCGAGCAGTACTTC,CASSASSEQYF
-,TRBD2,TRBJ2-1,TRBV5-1,TGCGCCAGCAGCGCCGGACTAGCGGGGGGCCAGAACAATGAGCAGTTCTTC,CASSAGLAGGQNNEQFF
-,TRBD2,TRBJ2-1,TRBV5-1,TGCGCCAGCAAAATCGGACTAGCGGGGGGGCCGAGGACCTACAATGAGCAGTTCTTC,CASKIGLAGGPRTYNEQFF
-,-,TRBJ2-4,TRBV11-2,TGTGCCAGCAGCAACAAAAACATTCAGTACTTC,CASSNKNIQYF
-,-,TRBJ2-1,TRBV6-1,TGTGCCAGCACTGGGGGGGCGCCCTACAATGAGCAGTTCTTC,CASTGGAPYNEQFF
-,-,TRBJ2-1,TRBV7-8,TGTGCCAGCAGGCACGGGATCCAGCGCGGGTACAATGAGCAGTTCTTC,CASRHGIQRGYNEQFF
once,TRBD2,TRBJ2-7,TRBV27,TGTGCCAGCAAGACTAGCCGGTACGAGCAGTACTTC,CASKTSRYEQYF
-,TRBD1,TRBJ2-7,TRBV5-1,TGCGCCAGCAGCTTGGGTGGGACAGGGAGATACGAGCAGTACTTC,CASSLGGTGRYEQYF
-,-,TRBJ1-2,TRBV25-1,TGTGCCAGCAGTGGAGCCGGGCCGGGGGGCGTAAGGGGCTACACCTTC,CASSGAGPGGVRGYTF
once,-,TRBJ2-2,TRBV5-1,TGCGCCAGCAGCTTGGCCCCGCCGAGCCTTAACACCGGGGAGCTGTTTTTT,CASSLAPPSLNTGELFF
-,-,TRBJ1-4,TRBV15,TGTGCCACCAGCAGAGATCGGGCGGGTAATGAAAAACTGTTTTTT,CATSRDRAGNEKLFF
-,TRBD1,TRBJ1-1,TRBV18,TGTGCCAGCTCACCTCTTGAGAAGGGGGCCGTTGACTTT,CASSPLEKGAVDF
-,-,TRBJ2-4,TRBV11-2,TGTGCCAGCAGCTCAAGGAATCGGGACACGCTGGGCGTTCAGTACTTC,CASSSRNRDTLGVQYF
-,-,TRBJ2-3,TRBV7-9,TGTGCCAGCAGCTTAGACGGGACTAGCACAGATACGCAGTATTTT,CASSLDGTSTDTQYF
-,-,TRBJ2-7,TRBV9,TGTGCCAGCAGCGTAGGGCAGGGCCCCTACGAGCAGTACTTC,CASSVGQGPYEQYF
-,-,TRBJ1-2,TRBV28,TGTGCCAGCGGTTCTGGGGGCGGTAACTATGGCTACACCTTC,CASGSGGGNYGYTF
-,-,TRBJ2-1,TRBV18,TGTGCCAGCTCACGAGGGGAGCAGTACAATGAGCAGTTCTTC,CASSRGEQYNEQFF
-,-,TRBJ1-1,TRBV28,TGTGCCACTAGGACAAGCGCGGGCAGGTCTGAAGCTTTCTTT,CATRTSAGRSEAFF
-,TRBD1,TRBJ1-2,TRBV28,TGTGCCAGCAGTTTGCTACCGGGACAGGGCCCCTATGGCTACACCTTC,CASSLLPGQGPYGYTF
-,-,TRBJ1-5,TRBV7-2,TGTGCCAGCAGCTTAGGACAAAGGAATCAGCCCCAGCATTTT,CASSLGQRNQPQHF
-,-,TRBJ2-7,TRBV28,TGTGCCAGCAGTTCCCACCCCCCGTGGCAGGAGGTATCCTACGAGCAGTACTTC,CASSSHPPWQEVSYEQYF
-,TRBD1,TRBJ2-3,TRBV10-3,TGTGCCATCCAGGCGGGACAGGCGTCCACAGATACGCAGTATTTT,CAIQAGQASTDTQYF
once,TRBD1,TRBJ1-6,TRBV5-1,TGCGCCAGCAGCTCGGGACAGGGTCACTCACCCCTCCACTTT,CASSSGQGHSPLHF
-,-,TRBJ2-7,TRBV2,TGTGCCAGCAATGGGGAAGGGGTCGAGCAGTACTTC,CASNGEGVEQYF
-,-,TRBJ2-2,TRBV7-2,TGTGCCAGCACTTACGGGACCGGGGAGCTGTTTTTT,CASTYGTGELFF
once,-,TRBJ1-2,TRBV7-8,TGTGCCAGCAGCTTAGTCGTAGGCAGCGAAGCAGGCTACACCTTC,CASSLVVGSEAGYTF
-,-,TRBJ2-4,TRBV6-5,TGTGCCAGCAGTCTAACCGGGGACTCAGGGAGCATTCAGTACTTC,CASSLTGDSGSIQYF
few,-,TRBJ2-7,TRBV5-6,TGTGCCAGCAGCTTGGTCTCCTACGAGCAGTACTTC,CASSLVSYEQYF
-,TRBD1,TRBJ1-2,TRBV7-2,TGTGCCAGCAGCCCGGGGACAGGGAGGAACTATGGCTACACCTTC,CASSPGTGRNYGYTF
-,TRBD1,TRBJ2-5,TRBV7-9,TGTGCCAGCAGCTCGACAGGGGGAAGGGCAGAGACCCAGTACTTC,CASSSTGGRAETQYF
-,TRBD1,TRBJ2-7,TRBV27,TGTGCCAGCAGTTTACAACAGGGGGCCTACGAGCAGTACTTC,CASSLQQGAYEQYF
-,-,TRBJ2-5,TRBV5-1,TGCGCCAGCAGCTTGGAACAGATACAAGAGACCCAGTACTTC,CASSLEQIQETQYF
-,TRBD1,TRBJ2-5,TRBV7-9,TGTGCCAGCAGCTTTGGGACAGGGGAGACCCAGTACTTC,CASSFGTGETQYF
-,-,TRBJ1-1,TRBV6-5,TGTGCCAGCAGCCTTCGGGGTCACACTGAAGCTTTCTTT,CASSLRGHTEAFF
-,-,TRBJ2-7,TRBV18,TGTGCCAGCTCACCGGATTCCTCCTACGAGCAGTACTTC,CASSPDSSYEQYF
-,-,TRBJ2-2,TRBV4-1,TGCGCCAGCAGGGACAACCCGGACACCGGGGAGCTGTTTTTT,CASRDNPDTGELFF
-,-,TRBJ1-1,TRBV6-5,TGTGCCAGCGGGCTCCGAGGGACTGAAGCTTTCTTT,CASGLRGTEAFF
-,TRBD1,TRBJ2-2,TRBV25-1,TGTGCCAGCAGTGGGACAGGGGGCTACACCGGGGAGCTGTTTTTT,CASSGTGGYTGELFF
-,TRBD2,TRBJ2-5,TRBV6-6,TGTGCCAGCAGTCTGACTAGCGGGGGGGTAGAGACCCAGTACTTC,CASSLTSGGVETQYF
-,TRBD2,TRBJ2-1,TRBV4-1,TGCGCCAGCAGCCAAGGGCCCGCTAGCGGGGGGGCAAATGAGCAGTTCTTC,CASSQGPASGGANEQFF
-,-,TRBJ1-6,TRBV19,TGTGCCAGTAGTATATACGGAAGCTCCTATAATTCACCCCTCCACTTT,CASSIYGSSYNSPLHF
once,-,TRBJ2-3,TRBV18,TGTGCCAGCTCACCACCGATGCGTGATACGCAGTATTTT,CASSPPMRDTQYF
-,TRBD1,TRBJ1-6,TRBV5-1,TGCGCCAGCAGACGGGACAGGGACGGTTCACCCCTCCACTTT,CASRRDRDGSPLHF
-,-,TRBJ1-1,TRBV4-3,TGCGCCAGCAGCCAACTCGGGGACTGGAACACTGAAGCTTTCTTT,CASSQLGDWNTEAFF